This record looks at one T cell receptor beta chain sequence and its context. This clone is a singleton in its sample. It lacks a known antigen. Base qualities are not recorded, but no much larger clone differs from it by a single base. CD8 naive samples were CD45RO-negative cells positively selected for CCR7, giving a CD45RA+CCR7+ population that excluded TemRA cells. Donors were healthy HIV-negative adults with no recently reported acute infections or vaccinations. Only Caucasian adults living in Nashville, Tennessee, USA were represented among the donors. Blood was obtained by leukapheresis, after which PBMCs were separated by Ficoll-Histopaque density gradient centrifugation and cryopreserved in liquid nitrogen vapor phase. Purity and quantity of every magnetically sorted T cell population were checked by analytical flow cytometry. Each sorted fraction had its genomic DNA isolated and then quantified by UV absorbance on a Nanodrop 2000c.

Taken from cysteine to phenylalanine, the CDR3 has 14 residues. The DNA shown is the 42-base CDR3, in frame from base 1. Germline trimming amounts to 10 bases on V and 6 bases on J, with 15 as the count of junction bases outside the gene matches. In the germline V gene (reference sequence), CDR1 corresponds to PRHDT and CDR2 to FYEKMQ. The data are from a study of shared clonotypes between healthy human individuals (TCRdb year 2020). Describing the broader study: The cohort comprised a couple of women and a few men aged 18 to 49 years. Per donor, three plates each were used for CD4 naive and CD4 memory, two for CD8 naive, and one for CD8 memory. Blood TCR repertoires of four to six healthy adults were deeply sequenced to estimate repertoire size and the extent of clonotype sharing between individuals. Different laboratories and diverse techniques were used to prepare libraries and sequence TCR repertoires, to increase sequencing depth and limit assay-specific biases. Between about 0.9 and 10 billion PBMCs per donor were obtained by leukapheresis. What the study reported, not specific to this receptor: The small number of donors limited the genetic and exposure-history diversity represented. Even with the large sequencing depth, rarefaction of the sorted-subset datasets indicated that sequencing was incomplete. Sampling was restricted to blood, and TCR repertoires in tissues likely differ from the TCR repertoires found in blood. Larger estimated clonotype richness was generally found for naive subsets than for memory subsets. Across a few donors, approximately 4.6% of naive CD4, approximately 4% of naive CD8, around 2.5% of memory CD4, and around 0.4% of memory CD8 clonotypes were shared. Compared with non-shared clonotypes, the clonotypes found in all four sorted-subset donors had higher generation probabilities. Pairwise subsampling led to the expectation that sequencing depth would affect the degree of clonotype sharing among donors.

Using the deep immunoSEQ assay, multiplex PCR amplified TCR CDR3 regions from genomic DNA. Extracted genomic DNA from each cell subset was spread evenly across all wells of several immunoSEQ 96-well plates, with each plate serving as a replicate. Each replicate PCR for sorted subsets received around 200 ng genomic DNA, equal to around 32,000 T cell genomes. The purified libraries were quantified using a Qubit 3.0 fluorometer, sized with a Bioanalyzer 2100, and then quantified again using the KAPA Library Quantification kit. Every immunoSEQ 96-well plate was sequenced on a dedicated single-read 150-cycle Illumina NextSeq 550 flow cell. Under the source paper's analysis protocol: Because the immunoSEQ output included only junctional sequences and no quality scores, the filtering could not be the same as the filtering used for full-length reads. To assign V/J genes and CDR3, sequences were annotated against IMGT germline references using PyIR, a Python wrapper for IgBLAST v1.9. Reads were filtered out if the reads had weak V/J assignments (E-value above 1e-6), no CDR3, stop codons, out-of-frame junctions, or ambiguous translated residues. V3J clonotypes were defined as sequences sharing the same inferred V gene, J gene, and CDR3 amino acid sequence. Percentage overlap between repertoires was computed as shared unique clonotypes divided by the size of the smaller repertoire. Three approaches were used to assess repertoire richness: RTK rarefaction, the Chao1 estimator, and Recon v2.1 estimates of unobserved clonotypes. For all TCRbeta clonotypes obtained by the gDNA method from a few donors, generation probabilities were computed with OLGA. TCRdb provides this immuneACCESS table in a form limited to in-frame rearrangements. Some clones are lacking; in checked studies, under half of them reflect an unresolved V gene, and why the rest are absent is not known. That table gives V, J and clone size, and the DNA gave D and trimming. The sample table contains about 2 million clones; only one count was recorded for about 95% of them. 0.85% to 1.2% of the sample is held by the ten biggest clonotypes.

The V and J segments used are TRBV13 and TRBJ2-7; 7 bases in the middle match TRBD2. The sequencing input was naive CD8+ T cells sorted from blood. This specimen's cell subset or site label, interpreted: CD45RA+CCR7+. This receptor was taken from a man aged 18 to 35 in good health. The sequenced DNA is TGTGCCACCACCATGGGCGGGAGCTCCCTCGAGCAGTACTTC. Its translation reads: CATTMGGSSLEQYF.